This T cell receptor (beta chain) was identified in a study of CD8+ T cells in alopecia areata. Study-level background: For 6 to 18 months, tofacitinib was taken, and 6 months off drug followed. Study-wide points: Lesional scalp exceeded normal scalp in clonality, especially in alopecia totalis/universalis.

A remark on this clone: Its specificity is not known.

The CDR3 consists of 13 residues. CDR1 is MNHNS, CDR2 SASEGT, per germline. The V gene lost 0 bases and the J gene lost 9 bases, with 11 bases spanning the gap. Lesional scalp punch biopsies and peripheral blood came from alopecia areata patients. Extraction of RNA preceded its reverse transcription into cDNA, which served as the sequencing template. Assay used: immunoSEQ multiplex PCR; TCRdb lists only in-frame clones, some missing. This table has approximately 180,000 clones, 67% appearing once. The source material was CD8+ T cells sorted from blood, sampled at week 0. The sequence came from a human donor with alopecia areata. This chain joins TRBV6-1 and TRBJ1-2; no clear D. The CDR3 spells CASSEAGPARYTF. The DNA for the CDR3 is TGTGCCAGCAGTGAAGCAGGCCCCGCCCGCTACACCTTC.